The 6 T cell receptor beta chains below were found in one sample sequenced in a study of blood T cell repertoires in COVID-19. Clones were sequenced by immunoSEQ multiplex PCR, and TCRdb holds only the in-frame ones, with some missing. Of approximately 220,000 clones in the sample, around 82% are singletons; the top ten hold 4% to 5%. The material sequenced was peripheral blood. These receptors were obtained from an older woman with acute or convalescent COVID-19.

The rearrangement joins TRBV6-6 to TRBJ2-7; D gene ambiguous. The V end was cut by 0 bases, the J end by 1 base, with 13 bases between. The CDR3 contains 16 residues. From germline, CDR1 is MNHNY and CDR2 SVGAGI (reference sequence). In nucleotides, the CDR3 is TGTGCCAGCAGTTACTCGGAGTATCCTGGATCCTACGAGCAGTACTTC. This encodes CASSYSEYPGSYEQYF.

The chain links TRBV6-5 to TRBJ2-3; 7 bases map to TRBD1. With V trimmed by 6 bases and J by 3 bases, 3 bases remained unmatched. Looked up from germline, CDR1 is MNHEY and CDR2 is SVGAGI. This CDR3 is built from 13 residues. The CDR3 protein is CASRRTGTDTQYF. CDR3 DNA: TGTGCCAGCAGAAGGACAGGAACAGATACGCAGTATTTT.

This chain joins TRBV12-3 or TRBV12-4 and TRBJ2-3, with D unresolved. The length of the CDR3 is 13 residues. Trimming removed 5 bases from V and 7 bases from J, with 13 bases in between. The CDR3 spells CASSLNPSHTQYF. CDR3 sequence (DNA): TGTGCCAGCAGTCTAAATCCCTCCCATACGCAGTATTTT.

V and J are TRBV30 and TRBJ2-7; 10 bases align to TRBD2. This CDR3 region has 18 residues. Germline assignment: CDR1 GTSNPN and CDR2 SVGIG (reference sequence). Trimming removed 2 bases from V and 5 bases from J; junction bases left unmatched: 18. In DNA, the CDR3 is TGTGCCTGGAGTCTTAGGGGACTAGCGTTCCCCATAGAGGACGAGCAGTACTTC. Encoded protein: CAWSLRGLAFPIEDEQYF.

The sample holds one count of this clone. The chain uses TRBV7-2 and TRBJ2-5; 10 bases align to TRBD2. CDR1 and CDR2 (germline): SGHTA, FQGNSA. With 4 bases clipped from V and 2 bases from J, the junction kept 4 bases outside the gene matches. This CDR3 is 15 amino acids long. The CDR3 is CASSSFSGGQETQYF. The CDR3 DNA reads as TGTGCCAGCAGCTCGTTTAGCGGGGGGCAAGAGACCCAGTACTTC.

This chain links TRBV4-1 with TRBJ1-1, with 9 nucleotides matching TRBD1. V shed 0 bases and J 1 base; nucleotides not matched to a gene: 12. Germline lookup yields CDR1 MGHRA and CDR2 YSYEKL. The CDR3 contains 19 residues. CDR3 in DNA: TGCGCCAGCAGCCAAGAGAGTAGGGACAGGGCAAAAAGGAACACTGAAGCTTTCTTT. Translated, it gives CASSQESRDRAKRNTEAFF.